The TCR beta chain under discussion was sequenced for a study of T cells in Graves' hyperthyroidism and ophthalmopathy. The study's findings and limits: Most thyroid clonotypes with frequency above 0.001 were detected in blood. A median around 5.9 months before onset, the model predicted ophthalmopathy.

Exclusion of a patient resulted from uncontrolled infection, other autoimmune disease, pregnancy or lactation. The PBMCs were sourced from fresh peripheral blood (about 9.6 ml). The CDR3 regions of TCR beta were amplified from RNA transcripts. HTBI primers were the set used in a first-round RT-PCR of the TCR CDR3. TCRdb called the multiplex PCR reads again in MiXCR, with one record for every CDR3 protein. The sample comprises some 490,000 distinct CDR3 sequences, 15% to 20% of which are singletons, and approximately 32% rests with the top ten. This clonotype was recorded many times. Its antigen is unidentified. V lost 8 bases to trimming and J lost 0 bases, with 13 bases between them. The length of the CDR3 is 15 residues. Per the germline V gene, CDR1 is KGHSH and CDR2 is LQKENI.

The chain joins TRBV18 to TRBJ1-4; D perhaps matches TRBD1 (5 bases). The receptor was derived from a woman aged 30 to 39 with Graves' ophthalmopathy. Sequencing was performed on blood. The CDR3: CASLQGTSTNEKLFF. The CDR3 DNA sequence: TGTGCCAGCCTCCAGGGCACATCAACTAATGAAAAACTGTTTTTT.